These 4 T cell receptor beta chains originate from one sample sequenced in a study of control samples from healthy donors and cancer patients. The repertoire was sequenced with immunoSEQ multiplex PCR; TCRdb's copy has only in-frame clones and lacks some. The sample lists 95,000 to 130,000 clones, roughly 92% occurring once. The sample was blood. Source of these receptors: a young man in good health.

This rearrangement joins TRBV19 to TRBJ1-1; tentative D call: TRBD1 (6 bases). The CDR3 is 15 residues long. Per germline, CDR1 LNHDA and CDR2 SQIVND (reference sequence). V dropped 7 bases and J dropped 0 bases, with 15 bases sitting between them. For the CDR3, the DNA is TGTGCCAGTATACGGGGGGGCAGCATGAACACTGAAGCTTTCTTT. Protein: CASIRGGSMNTEAFF.

The table lists this clone with many counts. The V and J genes are TRBV2 and TRBJ1-5, with D maybe TRBD1 (6 bases). CDR3 length: 15 amino acids. Germline values: CDR1 SNHLY, CDR2 FYNNEI. V gave up 3 bases and J gave up 6 bases, with 15 bases separating them. CDR3 DNA sequence: TGTGCCAGCAGTGATGTACAGGGTGAAAGTCAGCCCCAGCATTTT. It is translated as CASSDVQGESQPQHF.

The CDR3 DNA reads TGTGCCAGCAGTTACCCCGACAGGGCGGAATACGAGCAGTACTTC. This translates into CASSYPDRAEYEQYF. V and J are TRBV6-6 and TRBJ2-7, with 7 bases aligning to TRBD1. Germline V CDR1 and CDR2: MNHNY, SVGAGI (reference sequence). This CDR3 spans 15 amino acids. J lost 4 bases, V lost 2 bases, and 8 bases had no gene match.

The V call is TRBV6-6, the J call TRBJ1-5; 7 nucleotides agree with TRBD1. Germline V gives CDR1 MNHNY, CDR2 SVGAGI (reference sequence). The V gene end was trimmed by 5 bases and the J gene end by 1 base; junction bases not matched to a gene: 5. This CDR3 comprises 15 residues. CDR3 coding DNA: TGTGCCAGCAGTCCCACAGGGGTCAGCAATCAGCCCCAGCATTTT. Protein sequence: CASSPTGVSNQPQHF.